This TCR beta chain was recorded in a study of response to subunit inactivated influenza vaccine. General observations from the study: New T cells are recruited in small numbers by each seasonal influenza vaccination, according to the authors' suggestion.

Notes on this clonotype: Its specificity is unknown.

One entry per CDR3 protein, called by TCRdb with MiXCR from the RT-PCR reads. This sample has 250,000 to 350,000 distinct CDR3 sequences, with roughly 22% found just once. The V gene's germline CDR1 is SGDLS and CDR2 YYNGEE. The junction had 12 bases not matched to a gene; V was cut back by 2 bases and J by 6 bases. This CDR3 has 19 residues. The sequencing used PBMCs from blood, collected about 20 months after vaccination. The chain couples TRBV9 to TRBJ2-1; 15 nucleotides line up with TRBD2. The TCR was taken from a man between 50 and 75 years old who received an inactivated influenza vaccine. The CDR3 nucleotides read TGTGCCAGCAGCGTCCGGACTAGCGGGAGGGATCCAATCGCCAATGAGCAGTTCTTC. Its protein is CASSVRTSGRDPIANEQFF.